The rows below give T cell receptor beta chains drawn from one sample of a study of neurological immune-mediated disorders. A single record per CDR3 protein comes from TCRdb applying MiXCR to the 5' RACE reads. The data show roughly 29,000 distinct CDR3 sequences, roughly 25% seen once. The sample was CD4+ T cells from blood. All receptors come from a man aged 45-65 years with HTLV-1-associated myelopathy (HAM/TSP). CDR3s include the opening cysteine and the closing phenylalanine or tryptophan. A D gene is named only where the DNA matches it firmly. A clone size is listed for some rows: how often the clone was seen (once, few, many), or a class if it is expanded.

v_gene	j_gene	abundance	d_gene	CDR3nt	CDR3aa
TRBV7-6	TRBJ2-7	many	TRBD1	TGTGCCAGCAGCCCACCGGGACAGGGTTACGAGCAGTACTTC	CASSPPGQGYEQYF
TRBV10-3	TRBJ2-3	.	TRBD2	TGTGCCATCAGTGAACTAGCGGGGATGAGCACAGATACGCAGTATTTT	CAISELAGMSTDTQYF
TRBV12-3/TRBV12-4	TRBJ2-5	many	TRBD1	TGTGCCAGCAGGGGACAGCTCCAAGAGACCCAGTACTTC	CASRGQLQETQYF
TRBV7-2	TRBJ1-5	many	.	TGTGCCAGCAGTTTTTCCATCTATCAGCCCCAGCATTTT	CASSFSIYQPQHF
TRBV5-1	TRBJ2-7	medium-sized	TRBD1	TGCGCCAGCAGCTACGGACAGGGGGCCCCCTACGAGCAGTACTTC	CASSYGQGAPYEQYF
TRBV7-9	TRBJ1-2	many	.	TGTGCCAGCAGCTTAGTTGAGGGTTATGGCTACACCTTC	CASSLVEGYGYTF
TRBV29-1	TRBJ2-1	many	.	TGCAGCACAGATCTATCCGGGACACCTAACAATGAGCAGTTCTTC	CSTDLSGTPNNEQFF
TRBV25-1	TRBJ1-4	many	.	TGTGCCAGCAGTGTAGCCAGTGCAACTAATGAAAAACTGTTTTTT	CASSVASATNEKLFF
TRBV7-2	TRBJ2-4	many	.	TGTGCCAGCAGCTCCAGTGGAAGCAAAAACATTCAGTACTTC	CASSSSGSKNIQYF
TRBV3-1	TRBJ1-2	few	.	TGTGCCAGCAGCCTGGGAGTATTAAGTGGCTACACCTTC	CASSLGVLSGYTF
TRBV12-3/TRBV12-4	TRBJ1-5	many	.	TGTGCCAGCAGTTTATTAGGGGCTGATCAGCCCCAGCATTTT	CASSLLGADQPQHF
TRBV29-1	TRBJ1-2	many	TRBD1	TGCAGCGTTGAAACAGGGGGCAAGGACTATGGCTACACCTTC	CSVETGGKDYGYTF
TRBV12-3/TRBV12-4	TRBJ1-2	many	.	TGTGCCAGCTCGGAGTCTAACTATGGCTACACCTTC	CASSESNYGYTF
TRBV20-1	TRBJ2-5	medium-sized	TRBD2	TGCAGTGCTGCCCCCCTAGCGGGGTACCAAGAGACCCAGTACTTC	CSAAPLAGYQETQYF
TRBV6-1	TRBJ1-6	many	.	TGTGCCAGCAACAGAGGGGGACGGGCCAATTCACCCCTCCACTTT	CASNRGGRANSPLHF
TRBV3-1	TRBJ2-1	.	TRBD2	TGTGCCAGCAGCCAAGGGCGGGGGAGGCAGTTCTTC	CASSQGRGRQFF
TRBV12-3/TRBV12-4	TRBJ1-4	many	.	TGTGCCAGCACCCCAGGACGAGCAACTAATGAAAAACTGTTTTTT	CASTPGRATNEKLFF
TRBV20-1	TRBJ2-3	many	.	TGCAGTGCTATTCGTCCCGCGGGAGATACGCAGTATTTT	CSAIRPAGDTQYF
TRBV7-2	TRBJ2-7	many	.	TGTGCCAGCAGCTTGGGCCTGTACCGGGACAACTACGAGCAGTACTTC	CASSLGLYRDNYEQYF
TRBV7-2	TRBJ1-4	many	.	TGTGCCAGCAGTTCTAGAGCAACTAATGAAAAACTGTTTTTT	CASSSRATNEKLFF
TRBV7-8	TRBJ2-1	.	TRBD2	TGTGCCAGCAGCTCCAAACCTACTAGCGGGGTCATAGGTGAGCAGTTCTTC	CASSSKPTSGVIGEQFF
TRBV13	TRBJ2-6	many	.	TGTGCCAGCAGCAGAGATAGGGGTATTGGGGCCAACGTCCTGACTTTC	CASSRDRGIGANVLTF
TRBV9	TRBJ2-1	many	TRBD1	TGTGCCAGCAGCCCCCGGACAGGGGGCTCCTACAATGAGCAGTTCTTC	CASSPRTGGSYNEQFF
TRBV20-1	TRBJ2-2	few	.	TGCAGTGCTAGAACGACAGGGAACACCGGGGAGCTGTTTTTT	CSARTTGNTGELFF
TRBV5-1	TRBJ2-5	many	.	TGCGCCAGCAGCTTCGAAGGACACCAAGAGACCCAGTACTTC	CASSFEGHQETQYF
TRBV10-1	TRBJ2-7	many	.	TGCGCCAGCAGTGGTAACAGGATCGGCGAGCAGTACTTC	CASSGNRIGEQYF
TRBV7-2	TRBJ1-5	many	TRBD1	TGTGCCAGCAGCATCCGGGACAGCACCAATCAGCCCCAGCATTTT	CASSIRDSTNQPQHF
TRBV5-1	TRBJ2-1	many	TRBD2	TGCGCCAGCAGCTTGTGGGGGGGGGAGTACAATGAGCAGTTCTTC	CASSLWGGEYNEQFF
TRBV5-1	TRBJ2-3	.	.	TGCGCCAGCAGCCCGGACAGGGAGGGCCCAGATACGCAGTATTTT	CASSPDREGPDTQYF
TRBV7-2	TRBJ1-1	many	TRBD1	TGTGCCAGCAGCTTAGTCCCAGGGGGTGGGCGAACTGAAGCTTTCTTT	CASSLVPGGGRTEAFF
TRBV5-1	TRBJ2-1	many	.	TGCGCCAGCAGCTTGGGGACACAAAACAATGAGCAGTTCTTC	CASSLGTQNNEQFF
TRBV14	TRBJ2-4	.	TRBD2	TGTGCCAGCAGACTAACACAGGGACTAGCGAGAACTGAGGCCAAAAACATTCAGTACTTC	CASRLTQGLARTEAKNIQYF
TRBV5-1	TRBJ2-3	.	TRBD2	TGCGCCAGCAGTCCTGGACTAGCGACGAGGGATACGCAGTATTTT	CASSPGLATRDTQYF
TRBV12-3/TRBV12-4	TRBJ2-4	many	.	TGTGCCAGCGGGAGGTCTGCCATAGCCAAAAACATTCAGTACTTC	CASGRSAIAKNIQYF
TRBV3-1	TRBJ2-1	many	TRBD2	TGTGCCAGCAGCCCGGGACTAGCGAGCCAGTTCTTC	CASSPGLASQFF
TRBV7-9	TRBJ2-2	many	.	TGTGCCACTTCTCCCGACAGGACCGGGGAGCTGTTTTTT	CATSPDRTGELFF
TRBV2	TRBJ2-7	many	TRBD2	TGTGCCAGCAGCCTTAGCGGGAGATTCGACGAGCAGTACTTC	CASSLSGRFDEQYF
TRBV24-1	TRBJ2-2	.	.	TGTGCCACCAGGGGGGGGGCCGCCACCGGGGAGCTGTTTTTT	CATRGGAATGELFF
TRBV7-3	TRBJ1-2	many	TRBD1	TGTGCCAGCAGCGTGGGACAGGGATATGGCTACACCTTC	CASSVGQGYGYTF
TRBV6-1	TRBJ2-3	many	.	TGTGCCAGCAGGGCCGGTCGCATGATCGAGCAAGATACGCAGTATTTT	CASRAGRMIEQDTQYF
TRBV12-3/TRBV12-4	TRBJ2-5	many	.	TGTGCCAGCAGTTCCGAAACCCAGGGGAAAGAGACCCAGTACTTC	CASSSETQGKETQYF
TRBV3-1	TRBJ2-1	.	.	TGTGCCAGCAGCCCAAGCCTCAATACCTACAATGAGCAGTTCTTC	CASSPSLNTYNEQFF
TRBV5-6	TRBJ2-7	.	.	TGTGCCAGCAGCTTGACCCACGAGCAGTACTTC	CASSLTHEQYF
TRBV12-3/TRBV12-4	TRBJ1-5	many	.	TGTGCCAGCAGTTCCGGGACGTCGGGCCAGCCCCAGCATTTT	CASSSGTSGQPQHF
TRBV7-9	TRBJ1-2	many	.	TGTGCCAGCAGCGTAACTCGACAGACTAACTATGGCTACACCTTC	CASSVTRQTNYGYTF
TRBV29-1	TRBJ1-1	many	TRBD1	TGCAGCGCGGGAAACAGGGGTACGAACACTGAAGCTTTCTTT	CSAGNRGTNTEAFF
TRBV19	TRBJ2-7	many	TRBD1	TGTGCCAGTAGTCCCTGGACAGGGTCAGACGAGCAGTACTTC	CASSPWTGSDEQYF
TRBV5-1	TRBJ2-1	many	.	TGCGCCAGCAGCTTGGGGAGTAGGGGGGGGTTCGGACTTTACAATGAGCAGTTCTTC	CASSLGSRGGFGLYNEQFF